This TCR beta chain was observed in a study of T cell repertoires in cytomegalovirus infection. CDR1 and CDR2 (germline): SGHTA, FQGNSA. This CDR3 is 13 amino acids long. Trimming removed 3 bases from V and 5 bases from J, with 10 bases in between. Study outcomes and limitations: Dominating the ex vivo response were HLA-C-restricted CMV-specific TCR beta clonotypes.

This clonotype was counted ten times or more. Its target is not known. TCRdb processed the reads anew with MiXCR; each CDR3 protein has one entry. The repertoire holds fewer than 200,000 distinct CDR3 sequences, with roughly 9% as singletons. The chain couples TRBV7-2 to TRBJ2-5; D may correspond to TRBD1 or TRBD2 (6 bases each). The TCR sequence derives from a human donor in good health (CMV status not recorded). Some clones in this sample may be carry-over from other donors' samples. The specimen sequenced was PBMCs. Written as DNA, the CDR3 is TGTGCCAGCAGCTTTACAGGGAGGGAGACCCAGTACTTC. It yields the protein CASSFTGRETQYF.